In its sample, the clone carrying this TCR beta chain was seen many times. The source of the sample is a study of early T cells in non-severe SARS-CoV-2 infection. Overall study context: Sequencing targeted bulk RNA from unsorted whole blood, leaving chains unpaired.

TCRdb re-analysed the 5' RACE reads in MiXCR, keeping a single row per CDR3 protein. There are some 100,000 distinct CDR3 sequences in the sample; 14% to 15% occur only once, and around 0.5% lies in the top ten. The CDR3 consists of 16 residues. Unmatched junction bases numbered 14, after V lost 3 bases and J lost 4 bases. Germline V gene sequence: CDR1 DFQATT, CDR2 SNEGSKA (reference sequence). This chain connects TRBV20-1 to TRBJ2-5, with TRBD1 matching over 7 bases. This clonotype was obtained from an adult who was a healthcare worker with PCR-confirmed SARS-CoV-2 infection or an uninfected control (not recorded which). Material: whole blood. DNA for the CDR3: TGCAGTGCTAGGATGGGACCGGGGACAGTAGCAGAGACCCAGTACTTC. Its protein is CSARMGPGTVAETQYF.